Reported below is one T cell receptor beta chain. Its binding antigen is unknown. The junction does not match germline at one end; this may be a read error. From cysteine to phenylalanine, the CDR3 is 13 amino acids long. Only the CDR3 part of the read is kept: 39 bases, read in frame from the first base. The germline V gene (reference sequence) sets CDR1 to MNHEY and CDR2 to SMNVEV. The sample belongs to a study of blood T cells in healthy people across ages (dated by TCRdb to about 2015). Turning to the overall study: In model experiments, template switching captured roughly one uniquely barcoded TCR beta cDNA molecule for every two T cells. To avoid experimental bias, donors of different ages were spread randomly across the sequencing lanes. The study analyzed two additional independent replicas of 1 million unique cDNA reads from the same blood draw for two donors, one aged 18 to 30 and one aged 80 or older. Age-related changes in TCR beta repertoire diversity were measured in the study by deep sequencing normalized with unique cDNA molecular identifiers. Donors were grouped into four age groups: young (average roughly 15 years), middle-aged (over 35), aged (around 60) and long-lived (over 80). Points the paper makes about the study in general: The percentage of naive T cells measured by flow cytometry correlated strongly with observed TCR beta diversity. Donor CMV infection status was unknown, potentially confounding age-related changes in expanded clonotypes. Compared with the aged group, the long-lived group had more naive CD4+ T cells, fewer expanded clones and increased TCR diversity, a pattern suggesting age selection. Since profiling was done on bulk unsorted PBMCs, naive and antigen-experienced compartments could not be conclusively compared. As age increased, observed TCR beta diversity per million T cells dropped in a roughly linear way, and a significant reduction was already evident by age around 41. Estimates of total diversity from one million sequenced T cells were regarded as lower bounds and underestimates.

Donors were 40 or so systemically healthy Caucasian individuals from Russia aged roughly 6 to 90 years. Each donor gave about 9.7 milliliters of peripheral blood, drawn into EDTA-treated Vacutainer tubes. Ficoll-Paque density-gradient centrifugation was used to isolate PBMCs, with at least 6 million obtained per sample. Total RNA, at least 5.5 micrograms per sample, was extracted from PBMCs with Trizol reagent. For every donor, flow cytometry on a PBMC aliquot measured the percentage of naive CD45RAhigh/CD27high T cells. Receptor amplification or capture employed 5' RACE. The data were produced on an Illumina HiSeq 2500. A second roughly 6 to 12 cycle PCR used a sample-barcoded 5' primer and a J-beta primer mix. Each TCR beta cDNA molecule received a unique molecular identifier from a template-switch 5' adaptor carrying 12 random nucleotides. At least 2.5 million CDR3-containing paired-end reads were obtained from each sample. The Mint cDNA synthesis kit, primed by a TRBC-specific oligonucleotide, was used to synthesize first-strand cDNA from all RNA. After uracil-DNA glycosylase treatment, a first 18-cycle PCR used universal primers M1SS and BC2_uni_R on all cDNA. For the original study's pipeline: Each sample was normalized by randomly selecting 1 million high-quality reads, each carrying a distinct molecular identifier. Instead of being binned into consensus sequences, reads with shared molecular identifiers were discarded. MiTCR, run with a Q25 quality threshold and the strictest error-elimination algorithm, handled CDR3 identification, clonotype clustering and error correction. A nonparametric unseen species model using Euler transformation provided a lower-bound estimate of total TCR beta diversity. The public reads were run again by TCRdb, first through fastp at Q25 and then through MiXCR, and only productive beta chains were kept. Here each entry gathers all rows of one CDR3 protein and keeps the most common genes and DNA. These V and J calls derive from TCRdb rather than the authors' analysis. This sample is represented by 800,000 to 950,000 distinct CDR3 sequences; approximately 35% of them were singletons. Clones ranked in the top ten supply 13% of the sample.

The sequence was obtained from a young man in good health. The rearrangement combines TRBV27 with TRBJ2-3; no D gene can be assigned with confidence. The sequencing input was blood. The DNA sequence follows: TGTGTCAGCAGTTTAAGCGTCTACGATACGCAGTATTTT. Its protein is CVSSLSVYDTQYF.